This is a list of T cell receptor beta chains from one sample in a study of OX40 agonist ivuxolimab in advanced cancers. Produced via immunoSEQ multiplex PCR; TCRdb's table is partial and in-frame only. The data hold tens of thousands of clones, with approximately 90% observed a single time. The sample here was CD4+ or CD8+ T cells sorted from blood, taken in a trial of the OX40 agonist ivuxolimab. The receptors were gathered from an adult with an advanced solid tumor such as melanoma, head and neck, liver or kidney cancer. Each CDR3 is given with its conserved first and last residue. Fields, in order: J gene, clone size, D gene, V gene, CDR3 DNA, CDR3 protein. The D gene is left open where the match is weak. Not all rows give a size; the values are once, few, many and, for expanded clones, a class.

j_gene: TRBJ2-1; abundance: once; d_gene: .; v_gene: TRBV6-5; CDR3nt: TGTGCCAGCAGTTATACTGGACCCGGAAATGAGCAGTTCTTC; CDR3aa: CASSYTGPGNEQFF
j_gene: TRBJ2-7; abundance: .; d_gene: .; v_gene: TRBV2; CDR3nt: TGTGCCAGCAGTGATTGGGGATCGGGCTCCTACGAGCAGTACTTC; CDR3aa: CASSDWGSGSYEQYF
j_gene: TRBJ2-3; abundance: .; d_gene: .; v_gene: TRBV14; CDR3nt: TGTGCCAGCAGCCTCTGGGATACGCAGTATTTT; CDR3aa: CASSLWDTQYF
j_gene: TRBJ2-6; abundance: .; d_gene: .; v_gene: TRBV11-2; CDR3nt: TGTGCCAGCAGCCGGGAGCGGGCGGTAAGCTCTGGGGCCAACGTCCTGACTTTC; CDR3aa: CASSRERAVSSGANVLTF
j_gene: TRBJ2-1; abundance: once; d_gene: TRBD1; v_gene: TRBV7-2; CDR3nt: TGTGCCAGCAAAAATCCCGGGACAGCCTCCTACAATGAGCAGTTCTTC; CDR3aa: CASKNPGTASYNEQFF
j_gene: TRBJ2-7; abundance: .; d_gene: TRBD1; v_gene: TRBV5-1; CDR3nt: TGCGCCAGCAGCTTGGCGCAGGGGGCCAGAGTCCACGAGCAGTACTTC; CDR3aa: CASSLAQGARVHEQYF
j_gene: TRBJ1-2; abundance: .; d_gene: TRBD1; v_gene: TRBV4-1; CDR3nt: TGCGCCAGCAGCCAACCCGCCGACAGGGGAAGCTATGGCTACACCTTC; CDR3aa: CASSQPADRGSYGYTF
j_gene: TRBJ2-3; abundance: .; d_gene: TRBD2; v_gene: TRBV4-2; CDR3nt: TGTGCCAGCAGCCACCTTACCGGTGTAGCGGGAGGGCCTAACGGTACAGATACGCAGTATTTT; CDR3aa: CASSHLTGVAGGPNGTDTQYF
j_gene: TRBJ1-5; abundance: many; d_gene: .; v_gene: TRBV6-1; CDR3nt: TGTGCCAGCAGTGGGGACAGCAATCAGCCCCAGCATTTT; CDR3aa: CASSGDSNQPQHF
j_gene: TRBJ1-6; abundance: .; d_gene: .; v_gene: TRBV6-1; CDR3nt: TGTGCCAGCAGTGCGGGGGGCGCCTATAATTCACCCCTCCACTTT; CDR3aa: CASSAGGAYNSPLHF
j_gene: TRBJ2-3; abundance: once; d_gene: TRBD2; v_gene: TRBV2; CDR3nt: TGTGCCAGCAGGCCAACTAGCGGAAGGAGCACAGATACGCAGTATTTT; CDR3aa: CASRPTSGRSTDTQYF
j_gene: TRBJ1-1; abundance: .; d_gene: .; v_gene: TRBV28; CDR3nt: TGTGCCAGCAGGCTGGCATCAGGACTGCCCACTGAAGCTTTCTTT; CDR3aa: CASRLASGLPTEAFF
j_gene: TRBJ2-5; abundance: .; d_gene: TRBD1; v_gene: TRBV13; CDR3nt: TGTGCCAGCAGCTTCCGGGACAGTCAAGAGACCCAGTACTTC; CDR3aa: CASSFRDSQETQYF
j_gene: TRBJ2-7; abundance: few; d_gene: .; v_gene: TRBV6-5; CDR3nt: TGTGCCAGCAGTTATGGTGGCGAGCAGTACTTC; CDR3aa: CASSYGGEQYF
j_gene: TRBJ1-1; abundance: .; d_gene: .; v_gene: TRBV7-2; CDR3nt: TGTGCCAGCAGCTTTAGACAGACCTTTATTAACACTGAAGCTTTCTTT; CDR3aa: CASSFRQTFINTEAFF
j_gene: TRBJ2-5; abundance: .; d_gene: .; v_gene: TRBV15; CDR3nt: TGTGCCACCAGCAGAGCGGGTAGTAGAAACCAAGAGACCCAGTACTTC; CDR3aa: CATSRAGSRNQETQYF
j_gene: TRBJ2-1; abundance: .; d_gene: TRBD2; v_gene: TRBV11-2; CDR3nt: TGTGCCAGCAGCTTAGTGACTAGCGGTTACAATGAGCAGTTCTTC; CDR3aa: CASSLVTSGYNEQFF
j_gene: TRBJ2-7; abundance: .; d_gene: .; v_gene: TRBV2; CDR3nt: TGTGCCAGCAGTGATAGGTACAGCGGGCTCTACGAGCAGTACTTC; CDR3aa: CASSDRYSGLYEQYF
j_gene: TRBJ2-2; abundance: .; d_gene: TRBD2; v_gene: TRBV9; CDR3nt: TGTGCCAGCAGCGTTAGCGGGAGGGCCGACACCGGGGAGCTGTTTTTT; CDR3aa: CASSVSGRADTGELFF
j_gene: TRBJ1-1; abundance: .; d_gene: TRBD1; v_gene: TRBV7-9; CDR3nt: TGTGCCAGCAGCCCAGGGACAGGGTATACTGAAGCTTTCTTT; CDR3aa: CASSPGTGYTEAFF
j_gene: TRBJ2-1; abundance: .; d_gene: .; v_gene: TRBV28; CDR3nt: TGTGCCAGCAGTTTACTGACAAGGGACCTTGGAAATGAGCAGTTCTTC; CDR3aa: CASSLLTRDLGNEQFF
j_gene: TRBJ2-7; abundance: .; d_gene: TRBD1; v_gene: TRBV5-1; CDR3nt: TGCGCCAGCACCCAGGGGGCAGGCTACGAGCAGTACTTC; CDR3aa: CASTQGAGYEQYF
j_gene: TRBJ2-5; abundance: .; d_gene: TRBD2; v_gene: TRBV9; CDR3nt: TGTGCCAGCAGCGGATTCGGGAGGGAGACCCAGTACTTC; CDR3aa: CASSGFGRETQYF